This TCR beta chain was documented in a study of blood T cells in healthy people across ages. V was shortened by 5 bases and J by 0 bases, with 17 bases between the two germline ends. Per the germline V gene, CDR1 is MDHEN and CDR2 is SYDVKM. The CDR3 runs 17 residues. A second PCR, run for roughly 7 to 11 cycles, used a sample-barcoded 5' primer plus a J-beta primer mix. Each cDNA molecule received a tag from a template-switch adaptor that had 12 random nucleotides. TCRdb recomputed calls from the 5' RACE reads with MiXCR, one row per CDR3 protein. The table shows about 640,000 distinct CDR3 sequences, with under 70% occurring only once. This clonotype was counted only a few times.

The sample comprised blood. The V call is TRBV28, the J call TRBJ2-4; perhaps TRBD1 as D (6 bases). The sequence was obtained from a man aged 60-69 years in good health. The CDR3 sequence is CASSPLQGLLAKNIQYF. As DNA, the CDR3 is TGTGCCAGCAGTCCTTTACAGGGCCTGTTAGCCAAAAACATTCAGTACTTC.